These 18 T cell receptor beta chains originate from one sample sequenced in a study of high-grade serous ovarian cancer treatment subgroups. TCRdb's table, derived via immunoSEQ multiplex PCR, lists solely in-frame clones and lacks some. Altogether nearly 8,000 clones are present, approximately 70% being singletons, with the ten largest covering around 6%. Tumor tissue was taken before any definitive surgery or chemotherapy was given. The sample was tumor tissue. All receptors come from a human donor with high-grade serous ovarian cancer.

The rearrangement joins TRBV25-1 to TRBJ2-7, with 14 bases fitting TRBD2. With 4 bases clipped from V and 3 bases from J, the junction kept 2 bases outside the gene matches. The CDR3 covers 15 residues. Germline V gene sequence: CDR1 MGHDK, CDR2 SYGVNS. DNA of the CDR3: TGTGCCAGCAGTGTGGGACTAGCGGGAGTCTACGAGCAGTACTTC. Its protein product is CASSVGLAGVYEQYF.

This clone was counted only a few times. V gene TRBV6-5 combines with J gene TRBJ1-1; no definite D call. V gave up 2 bases and J gave up 6 bases, with 4 bases separating them. Germline CDR1 reads MNHEY; CDR2 reads SVGAGI. This CDR3 contains 11 residues. CDR3 protein: CASSYNAEAFF. CDR3 nucleotides: TGTGCCAGCAGTTACAATGCTGAAGCTTTCTTT.

This clone was detected only a few times. The chain couples TRBV7-9 to TRBJ1-1, with unresolved D. This CDR3 has 12 residues. Germline CDR1 SEHNR, CDR2 FQNEAQ (reference sequence). V dropped 1 base and J dropped 4 bases, with 4 bases sitting between them. The CDR3 nucleotides are TGTGCCAGCAGCTTAGTGGTCACTGAAGCTTTCTTT. Its translation: CASSLVVTEAFF.

CDR3 nucleotides: TGTGCCAGTAGTCCCCCTGTGGCAGCCGGGGGTCTCAATGGCTACACCTTC. This codes for CASSPPVAAGGLNGYTF. This chain links TRBV19 with TRBJ1-2; maybe TRBD1 (5 bases). The CDR3 runs 17 residues. Per germline, CDR1 LNHDA and CDR2 SQIVND (reference sequence). V dropped 5 bases and J dropped 6 bases, with 25 bases sitting between them.

About this clone itself: One end of the junction varies from germline; a read error may be responsible. V and J are TRBV7-7 and TRBJ2-5; D unresolved. Germline V gene data show CDR1 as SSHAT and CDR2 as FNYEAQ (reference sequence). CDR3 size: 14 residues. The CDR3 reads CASSPLGRQETQYF. The CDR3 DNA follows: TGTGCTAGCAGCCCCCTTGGGCGGCAAGAGACCCAGTACTTC.

The chain joins TRBV2 to TRBJ2-7; 8 bases agree with TRBD1. The CDR3 totals 15 residues. In germline, CDR1 is SNHLY, CDR2 FYNNEI. V was pared by 6 bases and J by 2 bases, with 9 bases of the junction left unmatched. CDR3 sequence (DNA): TGTGCCAGCAGCGAGACCGGGACAGGAACCTACGAGCAGTACTTC. Translating gives CASSETGTGTYEQYF.

The V gene is TRBV25-1, the J gene TRBJ2-5; D unresolved. The CDR3 is made up of 13 amino acids. V shed 2 bases and J shed 4 bases, with 8 bases lying between them. Per germline, CDR1 MGHDK and CDR2 SYGVNS. The CDR3 protein is CASSEDVRETQYF. The DNA for the CDR3 is TGTGCCAGCAGTGAAGACGTACGAGAGACCCAGTACTTC.

Here the CDR3 DNA reads TGTGCCAGCAGCCAAGATTATGGCGGGAGGGCCGATGAGACCCAGTACTTC. Its translation: CASSQDYGGRADETQYF. The V gene is TRBV4-2, the J gene TRBJ2-5; 9 bases are shared with TRBD2. This CDR3 has 17 residues. The trim removed 0 bases at V and 5 bases at J, leaving 10 bases unmatched. Germline values: CDR1 LGHNA, CDR2 YNFKEQ.

The chain combines TRBV7-2 with TRBJ2-5; 7 bases align to TRBD2. The CDR3 covers 15 residues. V dropped 5 bases and J dropped 5; count of bases not matched to a gene: 11. CDR1 and CDR2 from the germline V gene are SGHTA and FQGNSA. CDR3 DNA: TGTGCCAGCAGCCTACAGCCCAGGGAGGGGGAGACCCAGTACTTC. Translated, it gives CASSLQPREGETQYF.

This clone has only a few counts. V and J are TRBV6-5 and TRBJ2-7, with TRBD2 matching over 13 bases. The germline V gene has CDR1 MNHEY and CDR2 SVGAGI. The CDR3 spans 15 residues. V lost 6 bases to trimming and J lost 2 bases; unmatched junction nucleotides: 4. In nucleotides, the CDR3 is TGTGCCAGCAGGTCGGGACTAGCGGGAACCTACGAGCAGTACTTC. Translating gives CASRSGLAGTYEQYF.

The chain combines TRBV2 with TRBJ2-1; TRBD1 aligns across 7 bases. V was pared by 4 bases and J by 4 bases, with 4 bases of the junction left unmatched. The CDR3 is 14 residues long. Per the germline V gene, CDR1 is SNHLY and CDR2 is FYNNEI. The CDR3 region is CASSARTGYNEQFF. The CDR3 coding sequence is TGTGCCAGCAGTGCACGGACAGGTTACAATGAGCAGTTCTTC.

The genes are TRBV6-5 and TRBJ2-7, with D hard to call. The V end lost 5 bases, the J end lost 5 bases, and 13 bases lay between the germline ends. CDR1 and CDR2 from the germline V gene are MNHEY and SVGAGI. The CDR3 spans 13 residues. The CDR3 protein is CASSASLRHEQYF. The CDR3 DNA sequence: TGTGCCAGCAGTGCCAGTCTAAGGCACGAGCAGTACTTC.

The chain couples TRBV7-3 to TRBJ2-1, with 10 nucleotides matching TRBD2. The V segment lost 5 bases and the J segment 10 bases; nucleotides outside the gene matches: 11. The CDR3 totals 15 residues. The germline V gene has CDR1 SGHTA and CDR2 FQGTGA. The chain's CDR3 is CASSPLAGARGEQFF. The CDR3 nucleotides are TGTGCCAGCAGCCCTCTAGCGGGAGCCCGGGGAGAGCAGTTCTTC.

This chain joins TRBV18 and TRBJ1-2; 8 bases map to TRBD1. The CDR3 consists of 16 residues. V dropped 3 bases and J dropped 7; count of bases not matched to a gene: 13. CDR1 is KGHSH and CDR2 is LQKENI in the germline V gene. CDR3 in amino acids: CASSPPRGPFFGGYTF. Here the CDR3 DNA reads TGTGCCAGCTCACCCCCCAGGGGGCCCTTTTTCGGTGGCTACACCTTC. The variable domain in full, completed from reference TRBV18 and TRBJ1-2, reads NAGVMQNPRHLVRRRGQEARLRCSPMKGHSHVYWYRQLPEEGLKFMVYLQKENIIDESGMPKERFSAEFPKEGPSILRIQQVVRGDSAAYFCASSPPRGPFFGGYTFGSGTRLTVV.

The rearrangement uses TRBV4-2 and TRBJ2-7; D is perhaps TRBD2 (6 bases). V was cut by 0 bases and J by 2 bases, with 11 bases left in between. Germline loops: CDR1 LGHNA, CDR2 YNFKEQ. The CDR3 extends over 15 amino acids. The CDR3 spells CASSQETGVAYEQYF. Written as DNA, the CDR3 is TGTGCCAGCAGCCAAGAGACGGGAGTAGCCTACGAGCAGTACTTC.

In its sample, this clone was seen once. The V and J genes are TRBV28 and TRBJ2-7, with D unresolved. In germline, CDR1 is MDHEN, CDR2 SYDVKM. There are 16 residues in the CDR3. The V end was cut by 5 bases, the J end by 2 bases, with 19 bases between. DNA for the CDR3: TGTGCCAGCAGTGGTGTGGGCACTCCACATCCCTACGAGCAGTACTTC. It encodes CASSGVGTPHPYEQYF.

This clone was seen a single time. The chain recombines TRBV6-6 with TRBJ1-3, with TRBD1 as a possible D gene (5 bases). The CDR3 extends over 14 amino acids. The ends were cut back, 6 bases at V and 0 bases at J, with 9 bases in the middle. Per the germline V gene, CDR1 is MNHNY and CDR2 is SVGAGI (reference sequence). CDR3 DNA: TGTGCCAGCAGCCATGGGGGCTCTGGAAACACCATATATTTT. Translated, it gives CASSHGGSGNTIYF.

In its sample, this clone was seen once. This sequence joins TRBV7-2 and TRBJ2-1, with 13 bases identical to TRBD2. V shed 5 bases, J shed 6 bases, and the junction held 7 bases outside the gene matches. The V gene's germline CDR1 is SGHTA and CDR2 FQGNSA. The CDR3 consists of 16 residues. Here the CDR3 DNA reads TGTGCCAGCAGCATACGGACTAGCGGGAGAGGCAATGAGCAGTTCTTC. Protein: CASSIRTSGRGNEQFF.